The source of this T cell receptor (beta chain) is a study of T cells in Graves' hyperthyroidism and ophthalmopathy. Study results and caveats: Progression to ophthalmopathy was predicted a median of approximately seven months early. A model using 13 V-J features told ophthalmopathy apart from stable hyperthyroidism.

Stable Graves' hyperthyroidism denoted no ophthalmopathy progression over 18 months. Thyroid ultrasound, orbital computed tomography, clinical symptoms, and serum thyroxine and TRAb underpinned diagnoses. The CDR3 regions of TCR beta were amplified from RNA transcripts. During a first-round RT-PCR of the TCR CDR3, the HTBI primer set was used. TCRdb passed the multiplex PCR reads through MiXCR, listing each CDR3 protein once. This table has a few hundred thousand distinct CDR3 sequences, approximately 15% appearing once. Comment on this clonotype: What it binds is not known.

Germline CDR1 SNHLY, CDR2 FYNNEI. CDR3 size: 18 residues. V shed 5 bases and J 3 bases; nucleotides not matched to a gene: 8. The source of this sequence is a woman between 18 and 30 years old with Graves' hyperthyroidism. The chain links TRBV2 to TRBJ2-1; 15 bases are shared with TRBD2. Source material: blood. The CDR3 bases are TGTGCCAGCAGTCCGGGACTAGCGGGGGGCCGAATCTACAATGAGCAGTTCTTC. The encoded protein is CASSPGLAGGRIYNEQFF.